The rows below give T cell receptor beta chains drawn from one sample of a study of blood T cell repertoires in COVID-19. Repertoires were generated with immunoSEQ multiplex PCR, while TCRdb's copy carries only in-frame clones and drops some. In the table there are approximately 280,000 clones, 90% of which are singletons. The sample consisted of PBMCs or T cells enriched from blood (not recorded which). The source of these receptors is a woman under 30 with acute COVID-19. The CDR3 runs from the conserved cysteine through the conserved F or W. Fields, in order: J gene, clone size, V gene, D gene, CDR3 length, CDR3 protein, CDR3 DNA. D genes are given only for firm matches. Some rows have no size entry. The others give once, few or many, or a class for an expanded clone.

J gene: TRBJ2-7
clone size: .
V gene: TRBV5-6
D gene: .
CDR3 length: 16
CDR3 protein: CASSPPQQALTYEQYF
CDR3 DNA: TGTGCCAGCAGCCCCCCCCAACAGGCCCTAACCTACGAGCAGTACTTC

J gene: TRBJ2-7
clone size: .
V gene: TRBV30
D gene: TRBD2
CDR3 length: 15
CDR3 protein: CAWSVGTGGPYEQYF
CDR3 DNA: TGTGCCTGGAGTGTAGGAACGGGAGGGCCCTACGAGCAGTACTTC

J gene: TRBJ2-1
clone size: .
V gene: TRBV7-9
D gene: TRBD2
CDR3 length: 16
CDR3 protein: CASSVSGTSGYNEQFF
CDR3 DNA: TGTGCCAGCAGCGTCTCCGGGACTAGCGGATACAATGAGCAGTTCTTC

J gene: TRBJ1-4
clone size: .
V gene: TRBV28
D gene: TRBD1
CDR3 length: 14
CDR3 protein: CASRLRGRYEKLFF
CDR3 DNA: TGTGCCAGCAGACTCAGGGGGAGGTATGAAAAACTGTTTTTT

J gene: TRBJ2-1
clone size: .
V gene: TRBV27
D gene: .
CDR3 length: 14
CDR3 protein: CASSSGYVGDEQFF
CDR3 DNA: TGTGCCAGCAGTTCGGGATACGTAGGAGATGAGCAGTTCTTC

J gene: TRBJ2-3
clone size: once
V gene: TRBV24-1
D gene: .
CDR3 length: 17
CDR3 protein: CATSDSGGPNPPDTQYF
CDR3 DNA: TGTGCCACCAGTGATTCCGGCGGCCCCAATCCCCCAGATACGCAGTATTTT

J gene: TRBJ1-5
clone size: .
V gene: TRBV19
D gene: .
CDR3 length: 17
CDR3 protein: CASSAPPQAGSNQPQHF
CDR3 DNA: TGTGCCAGTAGTGCCCCCCCCCAAGCAGGTAGCAATCAGCCCCAGCATTTT

J gene: TRBJ1-2
clone size: .
V gene: TRBV6-5
D gene: .
CDR3 length: 13
CDR3 protein: CASSQTANYGYTF
CDR3 DNA: TGTGCCAGCAGTCAGACTGCAAACTATGGCTACACCTTC

J gene: TRBJ2-7
clone size: .
V gene: TRBV6-2/TRBV6-3
D gene: .
CDR3 length: 17
CDR3 protein: CASSPLEGGKSSYEQYF
CDR3 DNA: TGTGCCAGCAGCCCCCTTGAGGGGGGGAAAAGCTCCTACGAGCAGTACTTC

J gene: TRBJ1-3
clone size: .
V gene: TRBV7-9
D gene: .
CDR3 length: 16
CDR3 protein: CASSLALRTNGNTIYF
CDR3 DNA: TGTGCCAGCAGCTTAGCGCTACGAACCAACGGAAACACCATATATTTT

J gene: TRBJ2-5
clone size: .
V gene: TRBV30
D gene: TRBD2
CDR3 length: 15
CDR3 protein: CAWSVGLAGMETQYF
CDR3 DNA: TGTGCCTGGAGTGTAGGGCTAGCGGGAATGGAGACCCAGTACTTC

J gene: TRBJ2-2
clone size: .
V gene: TRBV7-2
D gene: .
CDR3 length: 17
CDR3 protein: CASSLAPGTANTGELFF
CDR3 DNA: TGTGCCAGCAGCTTAGCCCCCGGGACTGCCAACACCGGGGAGCTGTTTTTT

J gene: TRBJ1-2
clone size: .
V gene: TRBV19
D gene: .
CDR3 length: 14
CDR3 protein: CASRDRILVYGYTF
CDR3 DNA: TGTGCCAGTAGAGACAGAATCCTCGTCTATGGCTACACCTTC

J gene: TRBJ2-2
clone size: .
V gene: TRBV18
D gene: .
CDR3 length: 24
CDR3 protein: CASSPGWGQVPRLGQRENTGELFF
CDR3 DNA: TGTGCCAGCTCACCAGGTTGGGGACAGGTCCCCAGACTAGGGCAGCGGGAGAACACCGGGGAGCTGTTTTTT

J gene: TRBJ2-1
clone size: .
V gene: TRBV27
D gene: TRBD2
CDR3 length: 15
CDR3 protein: CASRLTRTSQNEQFF
CDR3 DNA: TGTGCCAGCAGGCTAACCCGGACTAGTCAGAATGAGCAGTTCTTC